Presented here are 22 T cell receptor beta chains from one specimen sequenced in a study of T cells after yellow fever vaccination. One entry per CDR3 protein, called by TCRdb with MiXCR from the 5' RACE reads. The table shows over 300,000 distinct CDR3 sequences, with more than 3% occurring only once. Sequenced material: PBMCs, taken on the day of the yellow fever booster vaccination. These receptors were taken from a man in his late teens or twenties who received the YFV17D yellow fever vaccine.

The chain is built from TRBV12-3 or TRBV12-4 and TRBJ2-1; 7 positions agree with TRBD2. V lost 2 bases to trimming and J lost 6 bases; unmatched junction nucleotides: 7. The CDR3 spans 15 residues. The CDR3 loop is CASSLSRTRGNEQFF. CDR3 nucleotides: TGTGCCAGCAGTTTAAGTAGGACTAGGGGCAATGAGCAGTTCTTC.

This chain joins TRBV15 and TRBJ2-5; D may be TRBD1 (6 bases). Trimming stripped 4 bases from V and 4 bases from J, with 16 bases between. CDR1 and CDR2 (germline): LNHNV, YYDKDF (reference sequence). The CDR3 length is 15 residues. The CDR3 sequence: CATSIPETGGETQYF. The CDR3, as DNA: TGTGCCACCAGCATCCCGGAGACAGGTGGAGAGACCCAGTACTTC.

This clonotype was detected ten times or more. The rearrangement uses TRBV20-1 and TRBJ2-7; 12 bases are shared with TRBD2. The CDR3 contains 15 residues. Germline V gene data show CDR1 as DFQATT and CDR2 as SNEGSKA (reference sequence). The junction had 6 bases not matched to a gene; V was cut back by 6 bases and J by 0 bases. This CDR3 is CSASPLAGGSYEQYF. Written as DNA, the CDR3 is TGCAGTGCGAGCCCACTAGCGGGGGGCTCCTACGAGCAGTACTTC.

The sample holds many counts of this clonotype. This CDR3 is CASSQVIAPDTQYF. CDR3 in DNA: TGTGCCAGCAGCCAAGTAATCGCTCCAGATACGCAGTATTTT. The gene calls are TRBV14 and TRBJ2-3; D not resolved. This CDR3 region has 14 residues. The germline V gene encodes CDR1 SGHDN and CDR2 FVKESK. The V end was cut by 1 base, the J end by 4 bases, with 9 bases between.

This clonotype was seen ten or more times. The chain has TRBV18 and TRBJ2-5; D is unresolved. V was pared by 3 bases and J by 0 bases, with 11 bases between. The length of the CDR3 is 15 residues. Germline values: CDR1 KGHSH, CDR2 LQKENI. CDR3 sequence: CASSPRGTHQETQYF. The DNA for the CDR3 is TGTGCCAGCTCACCCCGAGGAACCCACCAAGAGACCCAGTACTTC.

V usage is TRBV29-1 and J usage is TRBJ1-5; D remains unclear. V gave up 3 bases and J gave up 3 bases, with 9 bases separating them. Germline lookup yields CDR1 SQVTM and CDR2 ANQGSEA. CDR3 length equals 13 residues. CDR3 region: CSVEGDNNQPQHF. CDR3 DNA sequence: TGCAGCGTTGAGGGCGACAACAATCAGCCCCAGCATTTT.

This clonotype was seen many times. The rearrangement uses TRBV7-2 and TRBJ2-1; 9 positions match TRBD1. There are 14 residues in the CDR3. Germline trimming cut 5 bases from V and 7 bases from J; bases unmatched to any gene: 6. Germline loops: CDR1 SGHTA, CDR2 FQGNSA. CDR3 residues: CASSPQTGGNEQFF. As DNA, the CDR3 is TGTGCCAGCAGCCCCCAGACAGGGGGGAATGAGCAGTTCTTC.

Here the CDR3 reads CASSPDSSNQPQHF. The CDR3 DNA is TGCGCCAGCAGCCCCGACAGTAGCAATCAGCCCCAGCATTTT. The chain uses TRBV5-1 and TRBJ1-5; possible D gene TRBD1, 5 bases. Germline CDR1 is SGHRS and CDR2 is YFSETQ. The CDR3 contains 14 residues. The ends were cut back, 4 bases at V and 0 bases at J, with 8 bases in the middle.

This clonotype was seen at least ten times. The rearrangement links TRBV11-2 to TRBJ1-5; D ambiguous. The CDR3 extends over 14 amino acids. The germline gives CDR1 SGHAT, CDR2 FQNNGV. The V and J ends lost 5 bases and 4 bases respectively, with 12 bases between them. CDR3 sequence (DNA): TGTGCCAGCAGCGGGGTGGGTGGGAATCAGCCCCAGCATTTT. It specifies CASSGVGGNQPQHF.

This clonotype was recorded once. This chain connects TRBV11-1 to TRBJ2-3, with D perhaps TRBD2 (7 bases). Looked up from germline, CDR1 is SGHAT and CDR2 is FQDESV (reference sequence). The CDR3 contains 17 residues. Between the trimmed V and J ends, which lost 5 bases and 6 bases, there was a span of 24 bases. The CDR3 DNA reads TGTGCCAGCAGCCCCCGGGTTGCGGGGGCTCTGGGGGATACGCAGTATTTT. Translation gives CASSPRVAGALGDTQYF.

This clonotype showed up many times. This chain links TRBV6-5 with TRBJ2-5, with D perhaps TRBD2 (6 bases). The CDR3 sequence is 12 residues long. From germline, CDR1 is MNHEY and CDR2 SVGAGI. V lost 2 bases, J lost 9 bases, and 10 bases lay in between. The CDR3 region is CASSYPSGAQYF. For the CDR3, the DNA is TGTGCCAGCAGTTACCCGTCGGGGGCCCAGTACTTC.

The chain joins TRBV2 to TRBJ2-7; unclear D gene. V dropped 8 bases and J dropped 3 bases, with 2 bases sitting between them. Per germline, CDR1 SNHLY and CDR2 FYNNEI. The CDR3 has 9 amino acids. CDR3 residues: CASGYEQYV. In DNA form, the CDR3 reads TGTGCCAGCGGCTACGAGCAGTACGTC.

This clonotype was picked up a small number of times. The chain couples TRBV12-3 or TRBV12-4 to TRBJ2-7, with TRBD1 identical over 8 bases. This CDR3 comprises 14 residues. The J segment lost 7 bases and the V segment lost 3 bases, leaving 8 bases of the junction unmatched. The CDR3 sequence is CASSFRQGAREQYF. For the CDR3, the DNA is TGTGCCAGCAGTTTTCGGCAGGGGGCGAGGGAGCAGTACTTC.

This clonotype was seen a few times. V is TRBV20-1 and J is TRBJ1-5; 7 bases align to TRBD1. CDR3 length: 16 amino acids. Unmatched junction bases numbered 15, after V lost 3 bases and J lost 7 bases. The germline CDR1 and CDR2 sequences are DFQATT and SNEGSKA (reference sequence). CDR3 loop: CSARDDRVEIEQPQHF. The CDR3, as DNA: TGCAGTGCTAGGGACGACAGGGTAGAAATTGAGCAGCCCCAGCATTTT.

The CDR3 region has the DNA TGCAGTGCTAGCGTTCAGATTAATGAAAAACTGTTTTTT. Protein sequence: CSASVQINEKLFF. The chain combines TRBV20-1 with TRBJ1-4; D gene unclear. The CDR3 is 13 residues long. Germline CDR1 is DFQATT and CDR2 is SNEGSKA (reference sequence). Between the trimmed V and J ends, which lost 3 bases and 4 bases, there was a span of 9 bases.

This chain joins TRBV5-1 and TRBJ2-7, with D perhaps matching TRBD2 (6 bases). The V gene lost 0 bases and the J gene lost 7 bases, with 14 bases spanning the gap. Germline values: CDR1 SGHRS, CDR2 YFSETQ. The length of the CDR3 is 14 residues. This CDR3 reads CASSLVPSGPEQYF. The CDR3 DNA follows: TGCGCCAGCAGCTTGGTGCCGAGCGGGCCGGAGCAGTACTTC.

This chain joins TRBV11-2 and TRBJ2-3; D possibly matches TRBD1 or TRBD2 (6 bases each). From germline, CDR1 is SGHAT and CDR2 FQNNGV. This CDR3 comprises 15 residues. V dropped 1 base and J dropped 3 bases, with 11 bases sitting between them. CDR3 protein: CASSLVRGPTDTQYF. In nucleotides, the CDR3 is TGTGCCAGCAGCTTAGTACGGGGGCCAACAGATACGCAGTATTTT.

This clonotype was recorded many times. The V gene is TRBV30, the J gene TRBJ2-7; D perhaps matches TRBD2 (5 bases). CDR3 size: 13 residues. Trimming took off 0 bases at V and 3 bases at J, with 9 bases between the two ends. The germline V gene encodes CDR1 GTSNPN and CDR2 SVGIG (reference sequence). The chain's CDR3 is CAWSVQGGYEQYF. The DNA of the CDR3 is TGTGCCTGGAGTGTACAAGGAGGCTACGAGCAGTACTTC.

The gene calls are TRBV14 and TRBJ2-7; D is uncertain. V lost 5 bases and J 4 bases, leaving 12 bases between the germline ends. Looked up from germline, CDR1 is SGHDN and CDR2 is FVKESK. The CDR3 is 13 residues long. The CDR3 is CASSEGRWYEQYF. CDR3 nucleotides: TGTGCCAGCAGCGAAGGAAGGTGGTACGAGCAGTACTTC.

The chain links TRBV4-1 to TRBJ2-7; weak D call: TRBD2 (6 bases). With 1 base removed from V and 10 bases from J, the gap between germline ends came to 14 bases. Germline V gene data show CDR1 as MGHRA and CDR2 as YSYEKL. This CDR3 spans 13 amino acids. CDR3 region: CASSQAPGGPQYF. The CDR3 nucleotides are TGCGCCAGCAGCCAAGCCCCCGGGGGTCCCCAGTACTTC.

This chain links TRBV7-8 with TRBJ2-5; a weak D match, TRBD2 (5 bases). The CDR3 runs 12 residues. The germline V and J ends were trimmed by 5 bases and 2 bases, with 6 bases remaining between them. Germline V gives CDR1 SGHVS, CDR2 FQNEAQ. The CDR3 DNA reads TGTGCCAGCAGCGGGAGTCAAGAGACCCAGTACTTC. Translating gives CASSGSQETQYF.

This sequence joins TRBV4-3 and TRBJ1-1, with a weak D call TRBD1 (5 bases). Trimming took off 4 bases at V and 1 base at J, with 16 bases between the two ends. The V gene's germline CDR1 is LGHNA and CDR2 YSLEER. CDR3 size: 16 residues. DNA for the CDR3: TGCGCCAGCAGCCGGCCCCTGGGGGAGGGGAACACTGAAGCTTTCTTT. Translation: CASSRPLGEGNTEAFF.